A single sample gave rise to the 20 T cell receptor beta chains below, sequenced in a study of cytomegalovirus exposure and HLA in healthy donors. The study ran its PCR with 60 Vbeta and 13 Jbeta primers. Using immunoSEQ multiplex PCR, the repertoire was profiled, and TCRdb retains in-frame clones only, with some absent. The sample consists of roughly 180,000 clones, 65% to 85% of them appearing once. The specimen was PBMCs. All receptors come from a female donor in good health and CMV-seronegative.

This chain uses TRBV5-5 with TRBJ1-5; D is perhaps TRBD1 (6 bases). There are 18 residues in the CDR3. Between the trimmed V and J ends, which lost 4 bases and 3 bases, there was a span of 23 bases. CDR1 is SGHKS and CDR2 is YYEKEE in the germline V gene (reference sequence). The CDR3: CASSPCGSWEGVNQPQHF. CDR3 nucleotide sequence: TGTGCCAGCAGCCCTTGCGGTTCTTGGGAGGGGGTCAATCAGCCCCAGCATTTT.

V is TRBV2 and J is TRBJ2-5; D may be TRBD1 (6 bases). The CDR3 has 14 residues. Germline CDR1 SNHLY, CDR2 FYNNEI. V shed 5 bases and J shed 1 base, with 11 bases lying between them. The CDR3 protein is CASSLLGAQETQYF. CDR3 bases: TGTGCCAGCAGTCTACTGGGGGCCCAAGAGACCCAGTACTTC. The full variable domain, with the rest looked up from reference TRBV2 and TRBJ2-5, is EPEVTQTPSHQVTQMGQEVILRCVPISNHLYFYWYRQILGQKVEFLVSFYNNEISEKSEIFDDQFSVERPDGSNFTLKIRSTKLEDSAMYFCASSLLGAQETQYFGPGTRLLVL.

This CDR3 is CASSVGLASSTDTQYF. The CDR3 coding sequence is TGTGCCAGCAGCGTAGGTTTAGCTTCATCCACAGATACGCAGTATTTT. J is TRBJ2-3 and V is TRBV9; unclear D gene. Per the germline V gene, CDR1 is SGDLS and CDR2 is YYNGEE. CDR3 length equals 16 residues. V lost 0 bases, J lost 2 bases, and 13 bases lay in between.

The rearrangement uses TRBV18 and TRBJ2-7; unclear D gene. Between the trimmed V and J ends, which lost 3 bases and 4 bases, there was a span of 10 bases. CDR1 and CDR2 (germline): KGHSH, LQKENI. The CDR3 covers 13 residues. The CDR3 DNA follows: TGTGCCAGCTCACCTACTGAAATATACGAGCAGTACTTC. This codes for CASSPTEIYEQYF.

This chain joins TRBV25-1 and TRBJ2-7; 7 nucleotides align to TRBD1. This CDR3 spans 13 amino acids. Trimming cost V 7 bases and J 6 bases; bases outside gene matches: 9. Germline values: CDR1 MGHDK, CDR2 SYGVNS. The CDR3 DNA follows: TGTGCCAGCACCCGACAGGGTGCCGGCGAGCAGTACTTC. Translated: CASTRQGAGEQYF.

The rearrangement uses TRBV5-4 and TRBJ2-7; 7 nucleotides agree with TRBD2. The CDR3 runs 15 residues. Germline lookup yields CDR1 SGHNT and CDR2 YYREEE (reference sequence). The J segment lost 0 bases and the V segment lost 0 bases, leaving 3 bases of the junction unmatched. CDR3 region: CASSLAGGVSYEQYF. CDR3 coding DNA: TGTGCCAGCAGCTTGGCGGGAGGCGTCTCCTACGAGCAGTACTTC.

The chain employs TRBV7-3 and TRBJ2-2, with TRBD1 as a possible D gene (6 bases). Germline loops: CDR1 SGHTA, CDR2 FQGTGA. V lost 5 bases and J lost 4, with 14 bases in between. The CDR3 totals 15 residues. CDR3 region: CASSPGTGTTGELFF. DNA of the CDR3: TGTGCCAGCAGCCCAGGAACAGGGACCACCGGGGAGCTGTTTTTT. The whole variable domain, remainder taken from reference TRBV7-3 and TRBJ2-2, is GAGVSQTPSNKVTEKGKYVELRCDPISGHTALYWYRQSLGQGPEFLIYFQGTGAADDSGLPNDRFFAVRPEGSVSTLKIQRTERGDSAVYLCASSPGTGTTGELFFGEGSRLTVL.

The rearrangement joins TRBV5-4 to TRBJ2-7; 9 bases align to TRBD2. This CDR3 has 15 amino acids. CDR1 is SGHNT and CDR2 is YYREEE in the germline V gene (reference sequence). With V trimmed by 4 bases and J by 4 bases, 9 bases remained unmatched. The CDR3 sequence: CASSAPEREVYEQYF. The CDR3 bases are TGTGCCAGCAGCGCCCCCGAGCGGGAGGTGTACGAGCAGTACTTC.

V and J are TRBV2 and TRBJ2-5; the D gene is possibly TRBD2 (7 bases). V dropped 4 bases and J dropped 0 bases, with 12 bases sitting between them. The germline V gene encodes CDR1 SNHLY and CDR2 FYNNEI. This CDR3 spans 15 amino acids. The CDR3 loop reads CASSAGGLDQETQYF. The CDR3 DNA is TGTGCCAGCAGTGCGGGGGGCCTGGACCAAGAGACCCAGTACTTC.

J is TRBJ2-3 and V is TRBV7-2; tentatively, D is TRBD2 (5 bases). This CDR3 region has 17 residues. The germline CDR1 and CDR2 sequences are SGHTA and FQGNSA. Trimming took off 1 base at V and 2 bases at J, with 16 bases between the two ends. Here the CDR3 DNA reads TGTGCCAGCAGCTTAGTTTATCAGCGGACCTACACAGATACGCAGTATTTT. It encodes CASSLVYQRTYTDTQYF.

The rearrangement joins TRBV6-1 to TRBJ2-1, with 8 nucleotides matching TRBD2. The germline V gene has CDR1 MNHNS and CDR2 SASEGT. CDR3 size: 13 residues. The J segment lost 7 bases and the V segment lost 6 bases, leaving 5 bases of the junction unmatched. As DNA, the CDR3 is TGTGCCAGCAGAGGGACTAGGGTAAATGAGCAGTTCTTC. This sequence encodes CASRGTRVNEQFF.

This clone has more than one count but fewer than ten. The chain links TRBV6-6 to TRBJ1-1, with a possible D match to TRBD1 (5 bases). The V end lost 2 bases, the J end lost 1 base, and 14 bases lay between the germline ends. Germline V CDR1 and CDR2: MNHNY, SVGAGI (reference sequence). CDR3 size: 16 residues. The CDR3 nucleotides are TGTGCCAGCAGTTACCCCGCCGGGACTTGGAACACTGAAGCTTTCTTT. This encodes CASSYPAGTWNTEAFF.

The chain employs TRBV9 and TRBJ1-3; D uncertain. The V gene's germline CDR1 is SGDLS and CDR2 YYNGEE. This CDR3 has 15 residues. The germline V and J ends were trimmed by 0 bases and 4 bases, with 11 bases remaining between them. The CDR3 bases are TGTGCCAGCAGCGTAGGTTCGGGGATCGGAAACACCATATATTTT. Protein sequence: CASSVGSGIGNTIYF.

V gene TRBV12-5 combines with J gene TRBJ1-2; D possibly corresponds to TRBD1 (5 bases). This CDR3 contains 13 residues. V gave up 3 bases and J gave up 8 bases, with 13 bases separating them. Germline V gene sequence: CDR1 LGHNT, CDR2 FRNRAP. The CDR3 here is CASGFREAAGYTF. Here the CDR3 DNA reads TGTGCTAGTGGTTTCAGGGAAGCCGCCGGCTACACCTTC. The full variable domain, rest sourced from reference TRBV12-5 and TRBJ1-2, is DARVTQTPRHKVTEMGQEVTMRCQPILGHNTVFWYRQTMMQGLELLAYFRNRAPLDDSGMPKDRFSAEMPDATLATLKIQPSEPRDSAVYFCASGFREAAGYTFGSGTRLTVV.

J is TRBJ1-2 and V is TRBV4-3, with 7 bases aligning to TRBD1. Germline V gene data show CDR1 as LGHNA and CDR2 as YSLEER. V shed 3 bases and J 8 bases; nucleotides not matched to a gene: 3. The CDR3 totals 12 residues. In DNA, the CDR3 is TGCGCCAGCAGCCAGACACAGGGGGGCTACACCTTC. This codes for CASSQTQGGYTF.

This sequence joins TRBV15 and TRBJ1-1; 10 bases align to TRBD1. V trimming: 5 bases; J trimming: 5 bases; junction bases outside the gene matches: 5. The germline V gene encodes CDR1 LNHNV and CDR2 YYDKDF (reference sequence). The CDR3 sequence is 14 residues long. In nucleotides, the CDR3 is TGTGCCACCAGCTCAGACAGGGGGCTGACTGAAGCTTTCTTT. Its protein is CATSSDRGLTEAFF.

CDR3 DNA: TGTGCCATCAGTGAGCTAGATACGCAGTATTTT. Protein product: CAISELDTQYF. The rearrangement links TRBV10-3 to TRBJ2-3, with D unresolved. Trimming removed 2 bases from V and 5 bases from J, with 2 bases in between. This CDR3 comprises 11 residues. From germline, CDR1 is ENHRY and CDR2 SYGVKD.

This clone was seen a handful of times. The chain employs TRBV7-8 and TRBJ2-5, with a possible D match to TRBD2 (6 bases). CDR1 is SGHVS, CDR2 FQNEAQ, per germline. This CDR3 comprises 16 residues. Trimming removed 0 bases from V and 5 bases from J, with 16 bases in between. The CDR3, as DNA: TGTGCCAGCAGCTTAGCCCGGGGGTTCCCGAGGGAGACCCAGTACTTC. As protein: CASSLARGFPRETQYF.

Comment on this clone: Mismatch with germline at one junction end may stem from a read error. The J gene is TRBJ2-3, the V gene TRBV7-7; tentative D call: TRBD2 (6 bases). Germline V CDR1 and CDR2: SSHAT, FNYEAQ (reference sequence). The CDR3 has 14 residues. The CDR3 sequence: CASSSLSSEDTQYF. CDR3 DNA sequence: TGTGCTAGCAGCTCCCTCTCTAGCGAGGATACGCAGTATTTT.

This clone was recorded only once. The chain is built from TRBV27 and TRBJ2-1; no clear D gene. The CDR3 consists of 13 residues. Germline CDR1 MNHEY, CDR2 SMNVEV (reference sequence). V lost 5 bases, J lost 12 bases, and 17 bases lay in between. The CDR3 loop is CASSPPPGERQFF. The CDR3 DNA reads TGTGCCAGCAGTCCCCCCCCGGGTGAACGGCAGTTCTTC.